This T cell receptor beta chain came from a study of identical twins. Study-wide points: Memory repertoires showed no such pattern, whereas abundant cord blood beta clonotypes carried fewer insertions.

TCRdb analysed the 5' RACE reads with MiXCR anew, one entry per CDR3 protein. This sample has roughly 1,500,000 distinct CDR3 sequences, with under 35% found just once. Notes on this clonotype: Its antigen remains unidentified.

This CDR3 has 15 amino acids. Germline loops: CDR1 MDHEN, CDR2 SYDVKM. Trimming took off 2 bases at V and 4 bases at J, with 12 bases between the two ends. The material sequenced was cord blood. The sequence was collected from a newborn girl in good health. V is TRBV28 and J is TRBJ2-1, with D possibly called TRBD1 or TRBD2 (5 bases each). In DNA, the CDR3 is TGTGCCAGCAGTTTAAAGTCTGGGGGATACAATGAGCAGTTCTTC. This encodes CASSLKSGGYNEQFF.